One sample yielded the 15 T cell receptor beta chains listed below, sequenced in a study of blood T cells in healthy people across ages. The second PCR ran about 6 to 12 cycles with a sample-barcoded 5' primer and J-beta primers. TCRdb independently ran MiXCR on the 5' RACE reads; one entry per CDR3 protein. The table has about 1.4 million distinct CDR3 sequences, roughly 64% seen once; the top ten hold over 6.5%. The specimen was blood. Receptors originate from a man younger than 35 in good health.

The genes are TRBV7-9 and TRBJ2-2; 12 bases align to TRBD2. The trim removed 8 bases at V and 8 bases at J, leaving 9 bases unmatched. CDR1 is SEHNR and CDR2 is FQNEAQ in the germline V gene (reference sequence). CDR3 length: 15 residues. The CDR3 loop reads CASATTSGSTGELFF. CDR3 DNA sequence: TGTGCCAGCGCAACGACTAGCGGGAGTACGGGGGAGCTGTTTTTT.

The CDR3 coding sequence is TGCGCCAGCAGCCAACCGATGACTAGCGGGGCTCCTACCTATGAGCAGTTCTTC. Translation gives CASSQPMTSGAPTYEQFF. V and J are TRBV4-1 and TRBJ2-1; 11 bases fit TRBD2. Germline CDR1 reads MGHRA; CDR2 reads YSYEKL. V lost 2 bases, J lost 8 bases, and 14 bases stayed unmatched. The CDR3 contains 18 residues.

V and J are TRBV30 and TRBJ2-7; TRBD1 might be the D (5 bases). CDR1 and CDR2 from the germline V gene are GTSNPN and SVGIG (reference sequence). The CDR3 totals 13 residues. V was clipped by 2 bases and J by 7 bases, with 15 bases between them. CDR3 in DNA: TGTGCCTGGAGTAGCAGGGATCAGGGTGAGCAGTACTTC. Encoded protein: CAWSSRDQGEQYF.

V is TRBV5-1 and J is TRBJ2-1, with D unclear. Germline loops: CDR1 SGHRS, CDR2 YFSETQ. Trimming cost V 5 bases and J 9 bases, with 12 bases left between them. This CDR3 has 12 residues. Here the CDR3 DNA reads TGCGCCAGCAGATACCCGCAAGGTGAGCAGTTCTTC. Protein: CASRYPQGEQFF.

This clonotype was counted a few times. The rearrangement uses TRBV5-1 and TRBJ2-7; 9 positions agree with TRBD1. CDR1 SGHRS and CDR2 YFSETQ come from the germline V gene. The CDR3 extends over 15 amino acids. The junction had 10 bases not matched to a gene; V was cut back by 0 bases and J by 9 bases. This CDR3 is CASSLGTGATKMQYF. CDR3 coding DNA: TGCGCCAGCAGCTTGGGGACAGGGGCGACGAAAATGCAGTACTTC.

The rearrangement joins TRBV5-1 to TRBJ2-7; D is possibly TRBD2 (8 bases). This CDR3 has 17 residues. Germline assignment: CDR1 SGHRS and CDR2 YFSETQ. V lost 0 bases, J lost 3 bases, and 19 bases lay in between. In DNA, the CDR3 is TGCGCCAGCAGCTTGGCCAGTAGCGGGACAGCTGTCTACGAGCAGTACTTC. It encodes CASSLASSGTAVYEQYF.

This clonotype came up a few times. V usage is TRBV2 and J usage is TRBJ1-4; a weak D match, TRBD1 (6 bases). V lost 6 bases and J 5 bases, leaving 19 bases between the germline ends. The CDR3 loop spans 16 amino acids. CDR1 SNHLY and CDR2 FYNNEI come from the germline V gene. CDR3 protein: CASRELSDSKNEKLFF. CDR3 sequence (DNA): TGTGCCAGCAGGGAATTATCGGACAGCAAGAATGAAAAACTGTTTTTT.

This clonotype was detected a few times. V gene TRBV6-5 combines with J gene TRBJ2-7; weak D call: TRBD1 (6 bases). From germline, CDR1 is MNHEY and CDR2 SVGAGI. Trimming took off 2 bases at V and 2 bases at J, with 10 bases between the two ends. CDR3 length: 14 residues. The CDR3: CASSYEWGPYEQYF. CDR3 DNA: TGTGCCAGCAGTTACGAATGGGGGCCCTACGAGCAGTACTTC.

This clonotype has a handful of counts. The chain recombines TRBV29-1 with TRBJ2-7; 7 nucleotides line up with TRBD1. With V trimmed by 6 bases and J by 2 bases, 1 base remained unmatched. This CDR3 has 11 residues. Germline V CDR1 and CDR2: SQVTM, ANQGSEA. This chain's CDR3 is CSVGQPYEQYF. The CDR3 bases are TGCAGCGTGGGACAGCCCTACGAGCAGTACTTC.

This clonotype turned up a few times. The chain employs TRBV5-4 and TRBJ2-7; the D is unclear. Matching the DNA end better, TRBJ2-5 makes the J call doubtful. The germline CDR1 and CDR2 sequences are SGHNT and YYREEE (reference sequence). The CDR3 contains 10 residues. CDR3 coding DNA: TGTGCCAGCACCGTGGAGACCCAGTACTTC. It encodes CASTVETQYF.

The chain has TRBV6-5 and TRBJ1-1; TRBD1 might be the D (5 bases). Germline CDR1 MNHEY, CDR2 SVGAGI. V was pared by 6 bases and J by 2 bases, with 10 bases between. The CDR3 sequence is 13 residues long. CDR3 DNA: TGTGCCAGCAGAAACAGGATAAACACTGAAGCTTTCTTT. It translates to CASRNRINTEAFF.

J is TRBJ2-3 and V is TRBV5-1; D is possibly TRBD1 (5 bases). This CDR3 is 12 amino acids long. The germline V gene has CDR1 SGHRS and CDR2 YFSETQ. V was cut by 4 bases and J by 4 bases, with 7 bases left in between. The CDR3 region is CASSVTADTQYF. CDR3 in DNA: TGCGCCAGCAGCGTGACAGCAGATACGCAGTATTTT.

There are many counts of this clonotype. One end of the junction varies from germline; a read error may be responsible. The rearrangement uses TRBV5-1 and TRBJ2-7, with a tentative D call TRBD1 (6 bases). Germline V gene lookup returns CDR1 SGHRS and CDR2 YFSETQ. The CDR3 consists of 12 residues. This CDR3 reads CASSFGGDEQYF. CDR3 DNA: TGTGCCAGCAGCTTTGGGGGCGACGAGCAGTACTTC.

The CDR3 sequence: CASSRDLTLVAFF. CDR3 DNA: TGTGCCAGCAGCCGGGACCTAACACTGGTAGCTTTCTTT. V gene TRBV7-9 combines with J gene TRBJ1-1, with D tentatively TRBD1 (5 bases). CDR3 size: 13 residues. The germline CDR1 and CDR2 sequences are SEHNR and FQNEAQ (reference sequence). The V gene lost 5 bases and the J gene lost 10 bases, with 17 bases spanning the gap.

In this sample, this clonotype turned up once. CDR3: CASISIKGDTFRLSYEQYF. The CDR3 region has the DNA TGTGCCAGCATTTCAATAAAGGGGGACACTTTCCGGCTGTCCTACGAGCAGTACTTC. The gene calls are TRBV28 and TRBJ2-7; D possibly corresponds to TRBD1 (6 bases). CDR3 size: 19 residues. With 7 bases removed from V and 1 base from J, the gap between germline ends came to 29 bases. The germline gives CDR1 MDHEN, CDR2 SYDVKM.